Below are 5 T cell receptor beta chains sequenced from a single sample in a study of cytomegalovirus exposure and HLA in healthy donors. Some clones are missing from TCRdb's copy, which holds only in-frame ones; the method was immunoSEQ multiplex PCR. This sample has roughly 120,000 clones; just under 95% occur once, and the top ten carry roughly 1.2%. Sequenced material: PBMCs. These receptors all stem from a young woman in good health and CMV-seronegative.

This clone was recorded only once. This rearrangement joins TRBV9 to TRBJ2-7; 8 nucleotides agree with TRBD2. With V trimmed by 3 bases and J by 5 bases, 10 bases remained unmatched. CDR1 and CDR2 (germline): SGDLS, YYNGEE. There are 15 residues in the CDR3. The DNA of the CDR3 is TGTGCCAGCAGCGGACTAGCTAGCGGGTACGACGAGCAGTACTTC. Translating it yields CASSGLASGYDEQYF.

The rearrangement links TRBV7-9 to TRBJ2-5; D may be TRBD2 (6 bases). This CDR3 is built from 14 residues. Trimming took off 4 bases at V and 5 bases at J, with 14 bases between the two ends. Germline-derived CDR1 and CDR2 are SEHNR and FQNEAQ (reference sequence). CDR3: CASSSRTAGETQYF. CDR3 coding DNA: TGTGCCAGCAGCTCCCGGACGGCGGGGGAGACCCAGTACTTC.

CDR3 amino acids: CASSPTIGSIYGYTF. The CDR3 nucleotides are TGTGCCAGCTCACCGACAATTGGGAGTATCTATGGCTACACCTTC. The chain combines TRBV18 with TRBJ1-2; no definite D call. The CDR3 spans 15 residues. Germline CDR1 is KGHSH and CDR2 is LQKENI. V gave up 3 bases and J gave up 4 bases, with 15 bases separating them.

The CDR3 protein is CASSQEIQRGGNEQFF. CDR3 nucleotides: TGTGCCAGCAGCCAAGAGATTCAGCGGGGGGGAAATGAGCAGTTCTTC. The chain employs TRBV4-2 and TRBJ2-1; 10 nucleotides agree with TRBD2. The germline gives CDR1 LGHNA, CDR2 YNFKEQ. This CDR3 contains 16 residues. Unmatched junction bases numbered 6, after V lost 0 bases and J lost 7 bases.

The chain is built from TRBV28 and TRBJ1-2; D possibly corresponds to TRBD1 (5 bases). The CDR3 runs to 14 residues. V was clipped by 3 bases and J by 14 bases, with 22 bases between them. Per germline, CDR1 MDHEN and CDR2 SYDVKM. CDR3: CASSFYLAQGTLTF. The CDR3, as DNA: TGTGCCAGCAGTTTCTACCTTGCTCAGGGAACCCTAACCTTC.